This is a list of T cell receptor beta chains from one sample in a study of blood T cell repertoires in COVID-19. Here immunoSEQ multiplex PCR was the method, and the copy in TCRdb shows in-frame clones only, minus some. The sample lists a few hundred thousand clones, more than 85% occurring once. Sequenced sample: peripheral blood. The receptors come from a young man with active or convalescent COVID-19. Both conserved end residues are part of each CDR3. Each record gives: V gene, J gene, clone size, D gene, CDR3 protein, CDR3 DNA. The D gene is left open where the match is weak. Clone size is given for some rows only: seen once, a few or many times, or a class if the clone is expanded.

V gene: TRBV13
J gene: TRBJ1-1
clone size: -
D gene: -
CDR3 protein: CASSPLLGRNTEAFF
CDR3 DNA: TGTGCCAGCAGCCCCCTGCTAGGGAGGAACACTGAAGCTTTCTTT

V gene: TRBV29-1
J gene: TRBJ2-1
clone size: -
D gene: TRBD2
CDR3 protein: CSVEGIGGSGNEQFF
CDR3 DNA: TGCAGCGTTGAGGGTATTGGCGGGAGTGGAAATGAGCAGTTCTTC

V gene: TRBV18
J gene: TRBJ2-7
clone size: -
D gene: -
CDR3 protein: CASSPRRTYEQYF
CDR3 DNA: TGTGCCAGCTCACCGAGGCGGACCTACGAGCAGTACTTC

V gene: TRBV4-1
J gene: TRBJ2-1
clone size: once
D gene: TRBD2
CDR3 protein: CASSRSGRYNEQFF
CDR3 DNA: TGCGCCAGCAGCCGTAGCGGGAGATACAATGAGCAGTTCTTC

V gene: TRBV5-6
J gene: TRBJ1-1
clone size: -
D gene: TRBD1
CDR3 protein: CASSWRTGVDTEAFF
CDR3 DNA: TGTGCCAGCAGCTGGAGGACAGGGGTAGACACTGAAGCTTTCTTT

V gene: TRBV29-1
J gene: TRBJ2-1
clone size: -
D gene: -
CDR3 protein: CSVLGGVGEQFF
CDR3 DNA: TGCAGCGTTCTAGGAGGGGTGGGTGAGCAGTTCTTC

V gene: TRBV3-1/TRBV3-2
J gene: TRBJ2-7
clone size: -
D gene: -
CDR3 protein: CASSQKTDYEQYF
CDR3 DNA: TGTGCCAGCAGCCAAAAGACTGACTACGAGCAGTACTTC

V gene: TRBV6-5
J gene: TRBJ1-1
clone size: -
D gene: -
CDR3 protein: CASRLSLRVDTEAFF
CDR3 DNA: TGTGCCAGCAGGCTTTCTCTCAGGGTTGACACTGAAGCTTTCTTT

V gene: TRBV7-3
J gene: TRBJ2-1
clone size: -
D gene: TRBD2
CDR3 protein: CASSRIAGLGNEQFF
CDR3 DNA: TGTGCCAGCAGCCGGATAGCGGGGTTAGGCAATGAGCAGTTCTTC

V gene: TRBV7-8
J gene: TRBJ1-1
clone size: -
D gene: TRBD1
CDR3 protein: CASSLMGTGGSEAFF
CDR3 DNA: TGTGCCAGCAGCTTAATGGGTACAGGGGGATCTGAAGCTTTCTTT

V gene: TRBV7-2
J gene: TRBJ2-1
clone size: -
D gene: TRBD2
CDR3 protein: CASSITSGSPFF
CDR3 DNA: TGTGCCAGCAGCATAACTAGCGGGAGTCCGTTCTTC

V gene: TRBV28
J gene: TRBJ1-2
clone size: -
D gene: -
CDR3 protein: CASRKPPNYGYTF
CDR3 DNA: TGTGCCAGCAGGAAGCCCCCCAACTATGGCTACACCTTC

V gene: TRBV19
J gene: TRBJ2-1
clone size: -
D gene: TRBD2
CDR3 protein: CASSTISSGSLNEQFF
CDR3 DNA: TGTGCCAGTAGTACCATATCTAGCGGGAGCCTCAATGAGCAGTTCTTC

V gene: TRBV29-1
J gene: TRBJ2-2
clone size: -
D gene: -
CDR3 protein: CSVELGTLAGELFF
CDR3 DNA: TGCAGCGTTGAACTCGGGACATTAGCCGGGGAGCTGTTTTTT

V gene: TRBV30
J gene: TRBJ2-2
clone size: -
D gene: -
CDR3 protein: CAWSVVLRVTGELFF
CDR3 DNA: TGTGCCTGGAGTGTAGTTTTGAGGGTTACCGGGGAGCTGTTTTTT

V gene: TRBV5-4
J gene: TRBJ1-2
clone size: many
D gene: -
CDR3 protein: CASSLRGMQSGYTF
CDR3 DNA: TGTGCCAGCAGCCTAAGGGGTATGCAGTCTGGCTACACCTTC